This T cell receptor beta chain was captured by sequencing in a study of T cell responses to AZD1222 COVID-19 vaccine. The CDR3 is made up of 15 amino acids. V trimming: 1 base; J trimming: 5 bases; junction bases outside the gene matches: 6. The V gene's germline CDR1 is SGHNT and CDR2 YYREEE (reference sequence). The protocol was immunoSEQ multiplex PCR, while the TCRdb copy is restricted to in-frame clones and leaves out a portion. The sample yields roughly 77,000 clones, roughly 90% seen once. On this clone: What it recognizes is unknown.

The study's findings and limits: White British donors predominated, females outnumbered males, and clonal diversity was possibly underestimated.

The rearrangement links TRBV5-4 to TRBJ2-5; TRBD2 matches 9 bases. This clonotype was obtained from an adult in good health. Sequences were derived from peripheral blood, sampled on day 0 of AZD1222 vaccination. CDR3 DNA sequence: TGTGCCAGCAGCTTGCGGCGGGGGGGCCGGGAGACCCAGTACTTC. As protein: CASSLRRGGRETQYF.